A single T cell receptor beta chain is shown here with its context. No antigen is known for it. V lost 5 bases, J lost 8 bases, and 7 bases stayed unmatched. Germline V lookup: CDR1 MNHEY, CDR2 SMNVEV (reference sequence). The CDR3 runs to 13 residues. Only in-frame clones appear in the TCRdb table, and some are missing; sequencing was by immunoSEQ multiplex PCR. The table shows over 100,000 clones, with roughly 88% occurring only once. The data belong to a study of cytotoxic CD8 clonotypes in ibrutinib-treated CLL. About the study: Productive templates per sample averaged roughly 250,000; productive rearrangements, 80,000 to 95,000.

General observations from the study: There were differences in sampling times between sustained-remission and progressing patients.

This sequence was found in a human donor with chronic lymphocytic leukemia. Sequenced material: PBMCs, taken after 24 months of ibrutinib treatment. V and J are TRBV27 and TRBJ1-2; TRBD1 agrees at 8 bases. DNA of the CDR3: TGTGCCAGCAGTCTCCAGGGGGCACAGGGCTACACCTTC. Translated, it gives CASSLQGAQGYTF.